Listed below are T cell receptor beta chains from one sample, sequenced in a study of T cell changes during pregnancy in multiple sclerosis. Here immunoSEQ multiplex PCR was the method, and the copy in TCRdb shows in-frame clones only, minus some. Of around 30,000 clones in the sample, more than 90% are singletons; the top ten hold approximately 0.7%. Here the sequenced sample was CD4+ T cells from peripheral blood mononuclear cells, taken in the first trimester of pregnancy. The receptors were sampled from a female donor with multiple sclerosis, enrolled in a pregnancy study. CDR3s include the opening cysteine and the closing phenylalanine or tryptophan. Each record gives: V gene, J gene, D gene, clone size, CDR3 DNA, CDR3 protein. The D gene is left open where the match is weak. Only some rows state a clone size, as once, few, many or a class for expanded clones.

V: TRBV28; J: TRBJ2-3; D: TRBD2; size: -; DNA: TGTGCCAGCACGACGGCGGGGGTGGATACGCAGTATTTT; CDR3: CASTTAGVDTQYF
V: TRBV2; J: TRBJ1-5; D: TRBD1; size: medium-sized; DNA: TGTGCCAGCAGCGATAACAGGGGAGAACAGCCCCAGCATTTT; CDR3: CASSDNRGEQPQHF
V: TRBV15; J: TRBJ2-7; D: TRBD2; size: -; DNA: TGTGCCACCAGCGAGCGGGGGGCCTCCTACGAGCAGTACTTC; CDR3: CATSERGASYEQYF
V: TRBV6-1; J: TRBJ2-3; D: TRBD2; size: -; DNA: TGTGCCAGCAGCGCAATAGCGGGGACGGCGGATACGCAGTATTTT; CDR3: CASSAIAGTADTQYF
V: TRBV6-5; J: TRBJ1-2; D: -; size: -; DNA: TGTGCCAGCAGTTACAGGGGATTTTATGGCTACACCTTC; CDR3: CASSYRGFYGYTF
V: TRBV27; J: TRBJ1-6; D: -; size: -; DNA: TGTGCCAGCAGTTTATGGCAGGGAGGACGTATTTCACCCCTCCACTTT; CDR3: CASSLWQGGRISPLHF
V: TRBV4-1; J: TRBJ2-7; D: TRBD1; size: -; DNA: TGCGCCAGCAGCCAAACCGGGACAGGGGCCTACGAGCAGTACTTC; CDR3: CASSQTGTGAYEQYF
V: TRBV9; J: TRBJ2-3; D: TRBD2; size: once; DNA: TGTGCCAGCAGCGTAGATGGGTCTAGCGGGACAGATACGCAGTATTTT; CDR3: CASSVDGSSGTDTQYF
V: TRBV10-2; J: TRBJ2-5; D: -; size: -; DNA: TGCGCCAGCAGTGCCTCAAGCAGGCAAGAGACCCAGTACTTC; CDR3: CASSASSRQETQYF
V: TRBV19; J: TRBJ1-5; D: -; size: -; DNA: TGTGCCAGTAGTACCCCCCTAGGAGGGAGCAATCAGCCCCAGCATTTT; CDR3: CASSTPLGGSNQPQHF
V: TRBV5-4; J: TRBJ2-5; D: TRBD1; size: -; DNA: TGTGCCAGCAGCTCGAGAACAGGGGTTGAAGAGACCCAGTACTTC; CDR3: CASSSRTGVEETQYF
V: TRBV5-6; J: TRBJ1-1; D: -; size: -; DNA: TGTGCCAGCAGCTTGGAGCTAGGCTCCTCTGAAGCTTTCTTT; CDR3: CASSLELGSSEAFF
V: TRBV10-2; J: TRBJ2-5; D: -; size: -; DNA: TGCGCCAGCAGTGAGTCAGGAGTCTGGCAAGAGACCCAGTACTTC; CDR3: CASSESGVWQETQYF
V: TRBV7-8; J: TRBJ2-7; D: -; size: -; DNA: TGTGCCAGCAGCTTAGGCGGTAGCGCCTACGAGCAGTACTTC; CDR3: CASSLGGSAYEQYF
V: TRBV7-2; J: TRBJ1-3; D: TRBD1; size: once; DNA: TGTGCCAGCAGCCCGAGACCTCTAACAGGGGGGATTGGAAACACCATATATTTT; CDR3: CASSPRPLTGGIGNTIYF
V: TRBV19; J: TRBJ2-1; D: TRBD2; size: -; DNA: TGTGCCAGTAGTGAGGTAGCGGGGGCCCCCCTGGGGTACAATGAGCAGTTCTTC; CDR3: CASSEVAGAPLGYNEQFF
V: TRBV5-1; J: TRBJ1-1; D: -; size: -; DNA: TGCGCCAGCAGCCTGAGGACATTGAACACTGAAGCTTTCTTT; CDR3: CASSLRTLNTEAFF
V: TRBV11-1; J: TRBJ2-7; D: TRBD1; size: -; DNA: TGTGCCACCGGGGGCACCGATTTTAGAGGACAGGGGAAAACCTACGAGCAGTACTTC; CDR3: CATGGTDFRGQGKTYEQYF
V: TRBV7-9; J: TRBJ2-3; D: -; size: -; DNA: TGTGCCAGCAGCCCGCGGCTACCAGAGTATTTT; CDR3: CASSPRLPEYF
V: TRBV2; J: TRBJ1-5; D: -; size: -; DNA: TGTGCCAGCAGTGGGCAGGGCAATCAGCCCCAGCATTTT; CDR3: CASSGQGNQPQHF
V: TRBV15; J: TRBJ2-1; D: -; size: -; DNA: TGTGCCACCAGCAGAGATACGGTGAGGCGGGGCAATGAGCAGTTCTTC; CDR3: CATSRDTVRRGNEQFF
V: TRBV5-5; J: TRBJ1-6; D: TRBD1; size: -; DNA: TGTGCCAGCAGCTTGGGACTTTTCGGGACAGGGGAAAATTCACCCCTCCACTTT; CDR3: CASSLGLFGTGENSPLHF
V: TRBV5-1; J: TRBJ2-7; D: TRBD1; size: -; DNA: TGCGCCAGCAGCTTAACGGACAGGGGATTCTCCGAGCAGTACTTC; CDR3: CASSLTDRGFSEQYF
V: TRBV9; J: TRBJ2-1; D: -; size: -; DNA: TGTGCCAGCAGCGTAATGGGGAGCTCCTACAATGAGCAGTTCTTC; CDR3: CASSVMGSSYNEQFF
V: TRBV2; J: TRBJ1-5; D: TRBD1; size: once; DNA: TGTGCCAGCAGTGACGGACAGGGAGGGAGCAATCAGCCCCAGCATTTT; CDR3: CASSDGQGGSNQPQHF
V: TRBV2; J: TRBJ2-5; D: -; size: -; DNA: TGTGCCAGCAGAAGGGGGTGGCAAGAGACCCAGTACTTC; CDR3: CASRRGWQETQYF
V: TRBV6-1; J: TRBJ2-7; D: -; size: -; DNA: TGTGCCAGCGTCCGAACCCCAGGGGCCGATAGGGAGCAGTACTTC; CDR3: CASVRTPGADREQYF
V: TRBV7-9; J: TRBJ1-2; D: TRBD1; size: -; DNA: TGTGCCAGCAGCTTCGGACAGGGGGATGGCTACACCTTC; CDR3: CASSFGQGDGYTF
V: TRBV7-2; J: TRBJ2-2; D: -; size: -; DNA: TGTGCCAACGGGAAACAGCTGAACACCGGGGAGCTGTTTTTT; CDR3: CANGKQLNTGELFF
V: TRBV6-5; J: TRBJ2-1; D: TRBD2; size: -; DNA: TGTGCCAGCAGTAAACTAGCGGGGGTATCGAATGAGCAGTTCTTC; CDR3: CASSKLAGVSNEQFF
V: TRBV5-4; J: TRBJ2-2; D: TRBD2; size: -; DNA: TGTGCCAGCAGCCCAGGCGGGGGGGCGCCCGGGGAGCTGTTTTTT; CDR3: CASSPGGGAPGELFF
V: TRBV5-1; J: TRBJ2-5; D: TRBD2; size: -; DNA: TGCGCCAGCAAGCCGGGGGGATTGGAGACCCAGTACTTC; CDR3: CASKPGGLETQYF
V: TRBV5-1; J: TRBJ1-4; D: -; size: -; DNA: TGCGCCAGCAGCTTGGCGGGTTGGTCGGGGTTCGGTGAAAAACTGTTTTTT; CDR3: CASSLAGWSGFGEKLFF
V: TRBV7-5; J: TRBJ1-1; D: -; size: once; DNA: TGTGCCAGAAGCCGGTGGGGAGCTGACACTGAAGCTTTCTTT; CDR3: CARSRWGADTEAFF
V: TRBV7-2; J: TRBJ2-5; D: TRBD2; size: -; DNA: TGTGCCAGCAGCTACGACCCGGGACTAGCGGGGGGGCGGAAGACCCAGTACTTC; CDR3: CASSYDPGLAGGRKTQYF
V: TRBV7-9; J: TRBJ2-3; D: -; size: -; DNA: TGTGCCAGCAGCTTCCCGGGGTCCACAGATACGCAGTATTTT; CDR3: CASSFPGSTDTQYF
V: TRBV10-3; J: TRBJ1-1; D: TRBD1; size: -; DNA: TGTGCCATCACCCAGACAGGGGACACTGAAGCTTTCTTT; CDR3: CAITQTGDTEAFF
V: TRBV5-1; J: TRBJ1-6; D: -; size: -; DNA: TGCGCCAGCAGCTTTGGGCAGCGGGACGTACCCCTCCACTTT; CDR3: CASSFGQRDVPLHF
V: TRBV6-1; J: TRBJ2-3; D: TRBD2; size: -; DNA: TGTGCCAGCAGTTTGCGGGGGAACACAGATACGCAGTATTTT; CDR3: CASSLRGNTDTQYF
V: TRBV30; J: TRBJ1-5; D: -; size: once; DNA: TGTGCCTGGAGTGTACGGGGGAATCAGCCCCAGCATTTT; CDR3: CAWSVRGNQPQHF
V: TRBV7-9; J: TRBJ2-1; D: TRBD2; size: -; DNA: TGTGCCAGCAGCTTATTAGCGGGGGGCTCCTACAATGAGCAGTTCTTC; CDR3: CASSLLAGGSYNEQFF
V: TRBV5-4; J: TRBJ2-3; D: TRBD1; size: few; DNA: TGTGCCAGCAGCAGGGGGACAGGGTCATCAGATACGCAGTATTTT; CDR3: CASSRGTGSSDTQYF
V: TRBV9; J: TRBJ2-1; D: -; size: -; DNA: TGTGCCAGCAGCGTAGACAGGTGGTCCGATGAGCAGTTCTTC; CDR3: CASSVDRWSDEQFF
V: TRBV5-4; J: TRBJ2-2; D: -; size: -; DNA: TGTGCCAGCAGCTTGGACGCGGGGATTATCGGGGAGCTGTTTTTT; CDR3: CASSLDAGIIGELFF
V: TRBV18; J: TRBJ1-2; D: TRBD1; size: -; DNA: TGTGCCAGCTCACCGCGACAGGGCGATGGCTACACCTTC; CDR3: CASSPRQGDGYTF
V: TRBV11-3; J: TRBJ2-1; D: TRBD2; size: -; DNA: TGTGCCAGCAGCCGACGAGCGGGGGGATTAAATGAGCAGTTCTTC; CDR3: CASSRRAGGLNEQFF
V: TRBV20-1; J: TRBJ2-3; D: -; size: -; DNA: TGCAGTGCTCCGTCCGGGGATACGCAGTATTTT; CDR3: CSAPSGDTQYF
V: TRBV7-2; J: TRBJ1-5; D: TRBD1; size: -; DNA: TGTGCCAGCAGCCCTACAGGGGCCAATCAGCCCCAGCATTTT; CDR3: CASSPTGANQPQHF
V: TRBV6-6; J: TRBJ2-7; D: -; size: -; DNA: TGTGCCAGCAGCCGGGGGTCCTACGAGCAGTACTTC; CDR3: CASSRGSYEQYF
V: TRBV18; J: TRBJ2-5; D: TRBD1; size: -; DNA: TGTGCCAGCTCACCGCGACAGGGGGGGATTGAAGAGACCCAGTACTTC; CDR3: CASSPRQGGIEETQYF
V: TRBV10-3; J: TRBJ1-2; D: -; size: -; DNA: TGTGCCATCAGTGGTGAGGGCGGGTACTATGGCTACACCTTC; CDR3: CAISGEGGYYGYTF
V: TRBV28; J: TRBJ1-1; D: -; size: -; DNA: TGTGCCAGCAGATCAACAGGGCCTGAAGCTTTCTTT; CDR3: CASRSTGPEAFF
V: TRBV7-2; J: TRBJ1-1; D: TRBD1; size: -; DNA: TGTGCCAGCAGCCGACAGGGGGCGAGCACTGAAGCTTTCTTT; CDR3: CASSRQGASTEAFF
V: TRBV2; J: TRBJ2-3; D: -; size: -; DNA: TGTGCCAGCAGTGGTCCTGGAGGTACGCAGTATTTT; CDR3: CASSGPGGTQYF
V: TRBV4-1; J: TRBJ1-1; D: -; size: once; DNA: TGCGCCAGCAGCCAAGACGCCCCAGGGCAAAACATGAACACTGAAGCTTTCTTT; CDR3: CASSQDAPGQNMNTEAFF
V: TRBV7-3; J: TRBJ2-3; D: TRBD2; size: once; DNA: TGTGCCAGCAGCTTATATAGCGGGGCCTCAGATACGCAGTATTTT; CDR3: CASSLYSGASDTQYF
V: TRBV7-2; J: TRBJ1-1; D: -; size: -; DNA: TGTGCCAGCAGCTACAGGGTACCCTCGAACACTGAAGCTTTCTTT; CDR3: CASSYRVPSNTEAFF
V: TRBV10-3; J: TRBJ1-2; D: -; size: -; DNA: TGTGCCATCAGTGAGTCGTTCGCGGGAGAATATGGCTACACCTTC; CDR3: CAISESFAGEYGYTF
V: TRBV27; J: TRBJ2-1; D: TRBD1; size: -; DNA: TGTGCCAGCTACTACACATTCCGGACAGGAATTTTTAAAAACAATGAGCAGTTCTTC; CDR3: CASYYTFRTGIFKNNEQFF